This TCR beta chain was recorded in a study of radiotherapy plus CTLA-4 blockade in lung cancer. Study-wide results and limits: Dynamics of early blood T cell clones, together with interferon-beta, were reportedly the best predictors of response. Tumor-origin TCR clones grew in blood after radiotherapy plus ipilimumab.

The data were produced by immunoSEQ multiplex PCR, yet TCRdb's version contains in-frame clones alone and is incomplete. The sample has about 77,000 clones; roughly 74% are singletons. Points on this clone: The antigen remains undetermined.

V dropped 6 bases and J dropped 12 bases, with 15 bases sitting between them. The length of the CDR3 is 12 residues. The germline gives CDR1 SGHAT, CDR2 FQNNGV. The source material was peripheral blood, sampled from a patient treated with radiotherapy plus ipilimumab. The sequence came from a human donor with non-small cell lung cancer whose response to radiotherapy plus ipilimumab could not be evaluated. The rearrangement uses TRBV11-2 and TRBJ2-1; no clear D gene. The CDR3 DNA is TGTGCCAGCAGTCGTAGCCGAGAGTGGCAGTTCTTC. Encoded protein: CASSRSREWQFF.